These T cell receptor beta chains were read from a single sample in a study of blood T cell repertoires in COVID-19. Clones were sequenced by immunoSEQ multiplex PCR, and TCRdb holds only the in-frame ones, with some missing. The sample records fewer than 350,000 clones, around 90% being singletons. The sample taken for sequencing was PBMCs or T cells enriched from blood (not recorded which). The receptors come from a woman younger than 30 with acute COVID-19. Each CDR3 is given with its conserved first and last residue. Fields, in order: J gene, V gene, CDR3 protein.

J: TRBJ2-1
V: TRBV28
CDR3: CASFESGRLLMMGNEQFF

J: TRBJ1-2
V: TRBV3-1/TRBV3-2
CDR3: CASSQETGNYGYTF

J: TRBJ2-2
V: TRBV7-6
CDR3: CASSLDTGWNTGELFF

J: TRBJ1-1
V: TRBV2
CDR3: CASTAGNTEAFF

J: TRBJ2-7
V: TRBV4-2
CDR3: CASSQDASGGTSSYEQYF

J: TRBJ2-2
V: TRBV6-4
CDR3: CASSPGLYNTGELFF

J: TRBJ2-5
V: TRBV5-6
CDR3: CASSSRWVAEEETQYF

J: TRBJ2-1
V: TRBV4-1
CDR3: CASSRDRGLAGENNEQFF

J: TRBJ2-5
V: TRBV21-1
CDR3: CASSINLAGGQETQYF

J: TRBJ2-7
V: TRBV30
CDR3: CAWSRGFSYEQYF

J: TRBJ1-5
V: TRBV2
CDR3: CASSPYRGDQPQHF

J: TRBJ2-1
V: TRBV2
CDR3: CASSGGSGAYNEQFF

J: TRBJ1-3
V: TRBV28
CDR3: CASSPIDSNSGNTIYF

J: TRBJ2-5
V: TRBV29-1
CDR3: CSVETPYGGEETQYF

J: TRBJ1-5
V: TRBV7-2
CDR3: CASSLDSGRGKPQHF

J: TRBJ1-2
V: TRBV6-5
CDR3: CASSYSLGGAEYGYTF

J: TRBJ2-3
V: TRBV19
CDR3: CASSRRGSTDTQYF

J: TRBJ2-3
V: TRBV7-9
CDR3: CASTSGRLGTDTQYF

J: TRBJ2-7
V: TRBV4-1
CDR3: CASSQRTGLSYEQYF

J: TRBJ1-1
V: TRBV7-8
CDR3: CASSLGQGANTEAFF

J: TRBJ2-3
V: TRBV4-2
CDR3: CASSQGPGSNRGPTDTQYF

J: TRBJ1-2
V: TRBV6-5
CDR3: CASSSMDRVHGYTF

J: TRBJ2-2
V: TRBV13
CDR3: CASSLGTWRGELFF

J: TRBJ1-4
V: TRBV7-9
CDR3: CASSLGDSLNEKLFF

J: TRBJ1-2
V: TRBV7-2
CDR3: CASSLVSSGGYGYTF

J: TRBJ1-5
V: TRBV19
CDR3: CASSPTGDQPQHF

J: TRBJ1-6
V: TRBV7-2
CDR3: CASSLTGGDSPLHF

J: TRBJ2-7
V: TRBV27
CDR3: CASSPGLEIYEQYF

J: TRBJ2-7
V: TRBV27
CDR3: CASSKPTRLGTGEQYF

J: TRBJ2-2
V: TRBV6-5
CDR3: CASTGQGPGELFF

J: TRBJ1-6
V: TRBV27
CDR3: CASSLSLNSPLHF

J: TRBJ2-5
V: TRBV6-5
CDR3: CASSSGVKTQYF

J: TRBJ2-7
V: TRBV18
CDR3: CASSPDRGPVGEQYF

J: TRBJ2-3
V: TRBV7-8
CDR3: CASSLARDTDTQYF

J: TRBJ2-7
V: TRBV30
CDR3: CAWSVGRDSEQYF